One T cell receptor beta chain is described in this entry. Antigen specificity is unknown. While the first cohort had around 700 subjects, the donors belonged to the separate validation cohort of roughly 120 subjects. The data were produced by immunoSEQ multiplex PCR, yet TCRdb's version contains in-frame clones alone and is incomplete. The table lists 120,000 to 150,000 clones, roughly 89% of them singletons, with approximately 3.2% in the top ten. The sample belongs to a study of cytomegalovirus exposure and HLA in healthy donors. General study findings and limits: Cytomegalovirus association was listed for roughly 160 TCR beta chains. Some public TCRs appeared in many individuals, while most sequences were rare.

V lost 6 bases and J 6 bases, leaving 12 bases between the germline ends. CDR3 length equals 13 residues. Germline V CDR1 and CDR2: MNHEY, SVGAGI. Material: PBMCs. The J gene is TRBJ2-4, the V gene TRBV6-5; possible D gene TRBD1, 6 bases. This clonotype was obtained from a woman younger than 35 in good health and CMV-seropositive. This chain's CDR3 is CASSAGVRNIQYF. CDR3 coding DNA: TGTGCCAGCAGCGCAGGGGTTCGAAACATTCAGTACTTC.